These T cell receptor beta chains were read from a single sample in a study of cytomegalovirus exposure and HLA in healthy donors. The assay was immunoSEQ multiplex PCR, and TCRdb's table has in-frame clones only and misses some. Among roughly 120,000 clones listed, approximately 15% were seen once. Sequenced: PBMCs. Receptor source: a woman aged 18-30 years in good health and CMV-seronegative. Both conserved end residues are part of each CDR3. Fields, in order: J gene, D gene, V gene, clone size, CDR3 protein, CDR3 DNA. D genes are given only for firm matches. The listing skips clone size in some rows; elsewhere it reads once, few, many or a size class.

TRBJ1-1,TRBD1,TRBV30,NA,CAWSAGQGRLAFF,TGTGCCTGGAGTGCGGGACAGGGGAGGTTAGCTTTCTTT
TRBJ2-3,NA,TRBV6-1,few,CASNGMGNSDTQYF,TGTGCCAGCAACGGAATGGGCAATTCAGATACGCAGTATTTT
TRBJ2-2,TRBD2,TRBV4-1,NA,CASSQVGRGAAGELFF,TGCGCCAGCAGCCAAGTAGGGCGGGGGGCCGCCGGGGAGCTGTTTTTT
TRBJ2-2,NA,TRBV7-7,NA,CASSPGGAGRTGELFF,TGTGCCAGCAGCCCCGGAGGGGCGGGGAGGACCGGGGAGCTGTTTTTT
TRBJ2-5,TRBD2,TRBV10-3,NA,CAISNRLAGEVKEETQYF,TGTGCCATCAGTAATAGACTAGCGGGAGAGGTAAAGGAAGAGACCCAGTACTTC
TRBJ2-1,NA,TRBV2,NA,CASSVTGAYNEQFF,TGTGCCAGCAGCGTGACAGGAGCCTACAATGAGCAGTTCTTC
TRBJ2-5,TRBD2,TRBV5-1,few,CASSGGVQETQYF,TGCGCCAGCAGTGGGGGGGTCCAAGAGACCCAGTACTTC
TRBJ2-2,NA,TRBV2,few,CASRLVGANTGELFF,TGTGCCAGCAGACTCGTGGGAGCGAACACCGGGGAGCTGTTTTTT
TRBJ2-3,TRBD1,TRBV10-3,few,CATHRGGTDTQYF,TGTGCCACGCACAGGGGGGGCACAGATACGCAGTATTTT
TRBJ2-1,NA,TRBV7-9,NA,CASTPPRFPDEQFF,TGTGCCAGCACCCCCCCCAGGTTTCCCGATGAGCAGTTCTTC
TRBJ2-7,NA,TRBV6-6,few,CASSSRDRFSYEQYF,TGTGCCAGCAGTTCACGTGACAGGTTCTCCTACGAGCAGTACTTC
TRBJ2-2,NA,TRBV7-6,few,CASNTGTANTGELFF,TGTGCCAGCAACACCGGGACTGCGAACACCGGGGAGCTGTTTTTT
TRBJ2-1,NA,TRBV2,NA,CASSMGVGQFF,TGTGCCAGCAGTATGGGAGTTGGGCAGTTCTTC
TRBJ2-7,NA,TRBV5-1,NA,CASSLGFGQGRDEQYF,TGCGCCAGCAGCTTGGGCTTCGGGCAGGGGAGGGACGAGCAGTACTTC
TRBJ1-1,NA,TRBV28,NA,CASSLGGAVNTEAFF,TGTGCCAGCAGTTTAGGGGGGGCGGTGAACACTGAAGCTTTCTTT
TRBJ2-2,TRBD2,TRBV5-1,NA,CASSLSRGVAGELFF,TGCGCCAGCAGCTTGTCCCGGGGGGTTGCCGGGGAGCTGTTTTTT
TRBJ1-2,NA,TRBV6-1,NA,CASYKGRAGYTF,TGTGCCAGCTATAAGGGCAGGGCGGGCTACACCTTC